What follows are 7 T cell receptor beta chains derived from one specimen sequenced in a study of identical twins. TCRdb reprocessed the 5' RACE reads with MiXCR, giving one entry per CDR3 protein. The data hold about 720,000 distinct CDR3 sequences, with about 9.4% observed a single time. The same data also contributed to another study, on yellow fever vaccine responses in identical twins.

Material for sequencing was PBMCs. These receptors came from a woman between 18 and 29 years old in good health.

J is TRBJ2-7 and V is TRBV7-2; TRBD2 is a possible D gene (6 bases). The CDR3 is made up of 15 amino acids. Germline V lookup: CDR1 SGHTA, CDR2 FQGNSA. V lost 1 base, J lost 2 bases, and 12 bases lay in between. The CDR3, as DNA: TGTGCCAGCAGCTTAGTCGCGGGGTCCCCCTACGAGCAGTACTTC. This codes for CASSLVAGSPYEQYF. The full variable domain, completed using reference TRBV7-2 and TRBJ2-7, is GAGVSQSPSNKVTEKGKDVELRCDPISGHTALYWYRQSLGQGLEFLIYFQGNSAPDKSGLPSDRFSAERTGGSVSTLTIQRTQQEDSAVYLCASSLVAGSPYEQYFGPGTRLTVT.

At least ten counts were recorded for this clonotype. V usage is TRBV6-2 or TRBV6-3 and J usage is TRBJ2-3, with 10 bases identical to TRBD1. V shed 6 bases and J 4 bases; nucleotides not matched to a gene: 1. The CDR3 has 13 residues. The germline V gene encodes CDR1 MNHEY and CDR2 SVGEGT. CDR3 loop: CASSGQGADTQYF. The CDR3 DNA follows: TGTGCCAGCAGCGGACAGGGGGCAGATACGCAGTATTTT.

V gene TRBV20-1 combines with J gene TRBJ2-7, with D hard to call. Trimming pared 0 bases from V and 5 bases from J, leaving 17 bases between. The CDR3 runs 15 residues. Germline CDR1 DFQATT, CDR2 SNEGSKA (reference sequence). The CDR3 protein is CSARDQASGRDEQYF. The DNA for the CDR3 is TGCAGTGCTAGAGATCAGGCTAGTGGACGCGACGAGCAGTACTTC.

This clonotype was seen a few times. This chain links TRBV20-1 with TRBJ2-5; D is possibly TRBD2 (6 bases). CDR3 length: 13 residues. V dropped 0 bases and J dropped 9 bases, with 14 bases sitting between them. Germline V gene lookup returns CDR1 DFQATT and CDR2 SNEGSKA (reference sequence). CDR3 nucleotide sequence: TGCAGTGCTAGAGATTCCTTTGGGGAGGCCCAGTACTTC. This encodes CSARDSFGEAQYF.

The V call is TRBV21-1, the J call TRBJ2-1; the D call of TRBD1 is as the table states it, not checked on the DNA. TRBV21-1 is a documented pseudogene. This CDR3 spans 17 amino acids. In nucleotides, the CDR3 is TGTGCCAGCAGCAGGGGTGCCGGGGGCGCGTCATACAATGAGCAGTTCTTC. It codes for CASSRGAGGASYNEQFF.

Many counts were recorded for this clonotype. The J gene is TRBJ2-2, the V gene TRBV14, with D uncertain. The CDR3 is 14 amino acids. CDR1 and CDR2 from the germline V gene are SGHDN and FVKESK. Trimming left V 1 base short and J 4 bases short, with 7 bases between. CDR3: CASSQVRGTGELFF. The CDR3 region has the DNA TGTGCCAGCAGCCAAGTGAGAGGCACCGGGGAGCTGTTTTTT.

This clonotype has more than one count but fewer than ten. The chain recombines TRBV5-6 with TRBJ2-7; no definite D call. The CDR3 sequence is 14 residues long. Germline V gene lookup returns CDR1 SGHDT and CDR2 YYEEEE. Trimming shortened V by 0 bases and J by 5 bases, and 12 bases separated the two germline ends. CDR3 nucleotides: TGTGCCAGCAGCTTGGGTACCCCCGGCAACGAGCAGTACTTC. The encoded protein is CASSLGTPGNEQYF.